The 14 T cell receptor beta chains in this list originate from one sample, sequenced in a study of blood T cells in healthy people across ages (dated by TCRdb to about 2015). Library construction relied on 5' RACE. A second PCR of roughly 7 to 11 cycles was performed with a sample-barcoded 5' primer and a J-beta primer mix. Using fastp trimming at Q25 and MiXCR clonotype assembly, TCRdb reanalyzed the public sequencing data and kept in-frame beta chains. Every distinct CDR3 protein forms one entry, paired with its most common genes and DNA. The sample table contains 1.8 million or so distinct CDR3 sequences; only one count was recorded for about 39% of them. Around 23% of the sample lies in the top ten. Input material: blood. These receptors were collected from a human donor in good health.

The V gene is TRBV20-1, the J gene TRBJ2-4; no firm D call. Judging by the DNA end, TRBJ2-7 fits better; the J call may be wrong. The CDR3 covers 15 residues. Per the germline V gene, CDR1 is DFQATT and CDR2 is SNEGSKA (reference sequence). Written as DNA, the CDR3 is TGCAGTGCTAGAGAGTTGGAAGGGCTTCCCTACGAGCAGTACTTC. Its protein product is CSARELEGLPYEQYF.

This clonotype was counted between two and nine times. V is TRBV29-1 and J is TRBJ1-1, with D perhaps TRBD1 (5 bases). V was shortened by 2 bases and J by 0 bases, with 19 bases between the two germline ends. CDR3 length: 17 residues. CDR1 and CDR2 (germline): SQVTM, ANQGSEA. CDR3 sequence reads: CSVEIILTGGMNTEAFF. The CDR3 DNA reads TGCAGCGTTGAAATTATCCTCACAGGAGGTATGAACACTGAAGCTTTCTTT. The full variable domain, rest sourced from reference TRBV29-1 and TRBJ1-1, is SAVISQKPSRDICQRGTSLTIQCQVDSQVTMMFWYRQQPGQSLTLIATANQGSEATYESGFVIDKFPISRPNLTFSTLTVSNMSPEDSSIYLCSVEIILTGGMNTEAFFGQGTRLTVV.

For this clonotype: A much bigger clone sits one base away, suggesting this may be a read error. CDR3 bases: TGCGCCAGCAGCCACCGGGTGGGACAGCCATATGGCTACACCTTC. This gives the protein CASSHRVGQPYGYTF. This sequence joins TRBV4-1 and TRBJ1-2, with 7 nucleotides matching TRBD1. Germline trimming cut 3 bases from V and 5 bases from J; bases unmatched to any gene: 9. This CDR3 has 15 amino acids. Germline V gene sequence: CDR1 MGHRA, CDR2 YSYEKL.

The rearrangement uses TRBV5-1 and TRBJ2-1, with TRBD2 matching 9 bases. The CDR3 extends over 15 amino acids. Germline V gene lookup returns CDR1 SGHRS and CDR2 YFSETQ. Trimming at V came to 0 bases and at J to 7 bases, leaving 5 bases not matched to a gene. The CDR3 sequence is CASSLVSGGKNEQFF. In DNA form, the CDR3 reads TGCGCCAGCAGCTTGGTTAGCGGGGGAAAGAATGAGCAGTTCTTC.

This clonotype turned up a few times. The rearrangement joins TRBV20-1 to TRBJ2-3, with a weak D call TRBD2 (6 bases). V gave up 5 bases and J gave up 4 bases, with 13 bases separating them. CDR1 DFQATT and CDR2 SNEGSKA come from the germline V gene (reference sequence). The CDR3 is 13 residues long. The DNA of the CDR3 is TGCAGTGCTTCCCAACCGGGGGCAGATACGCAGTATTTT. Amino acid sequence: CSASQPGADTQYF.

The V call is TRBV28, the J call TRBJ1-2; TRBD1 agrees at 10 bases. This CDR3 is 17 amino acids long. The V gene's germline CDR1 is MDHEN and CDR2 SYDVKM. V dropped 10 bases and J dropped 3; count of bases not matched to a gene: 17. The CDR3 coding sequence is TGTGCCATCTCCGGGGGACAGGGGAGGGCCATACACTATGGCTACACCTTC. Its translation is CAISGGQGRAIHYGYTF.

A few counts support this clonotype. The chain links TRBV20-1 to TRBJ1-6; TRBD1 might be the D (5 bases). Germline values: CDR1 DFQATT, CDR2 SNEGSKA (reference sequence). The CDR3 spans 15 residues. The V gene lost 5 bases and the J gene lost 6 bases, with 17 bases spanning the gap. The CDR3 is CSARLSGTVNSPLHF. The CDR3 coding sequence is TGCAGTGCTCGACTTTCCGGGACGGTTAATTCACCCCTCCACTTT.

The chain carries TRBV7-2 and TRBJ2-7; TRBD2 is a possible D gene (5 bases). Trimming took off 1 base at V and 6 bases at J, with 13 bases between the two ends. Germline values: CDR1 SGHTA, CDR2 FQGNSA. The CDR3 sequence is 14 residues long. The CDR3, as DNA: TGTACCAGCAGCTTAGAGGCGGGCAACGGCGAGCAGTACTTC. Amino acids: CTSSLEAGNGEQYF. Filled out from reference TRBV7-2 and TRBJ2-7, the complete variable domain reads GAGVSQSPSNKVTEKGKDVELRCDPISGHTALYWYRQSLGQGLEFLIYFQGNSAPDKSGLPSDRFSAERTGGSVSTLTIQRTQQEDSAVYLCTSSLEAGNGEQYFGPGTRLTVT.

The V and J genes are TRBV20-1 and TRBJ2-7; D is perhaps TRBD1 (6 bases). CDR1 is DFQATT and CDR2 is SNEGSKA in the germline V gene (reference sequence). V was pared by 4 bases and J by 0 bases, with 16 bases between. This CDR3 is built from 15 residues. CDR3 sequence (DNA): TGCAGTGCTATTATTAAAGGGGGTTTCTCCTACGAGCAGTACTTC. Protein product: CSAIIKGGFSYEQYF.

The chain links TRBV20-1 to TRBJ2-3; TRBD2 aligns across 8 bases. This CDR3 spans 15 amino acids. Germline CDR1 reads DFQATT; CDR2 reads SNEGSKA (reference sequence). The V and J ends lost 3 bases and 2 bases, in that order; junction bases with no gene match: 7. This chain's CDR3 is CSASAVAGTTDTQYF. In DNA, the CDR3 is TGCAGTGCTAGTGCGGTAGCGGGGACCACAGATACGCAGTATTTT.

The J gene is TRBJ2-3, the V gene TRBV4-3, with 16 bases aligning to TRBD2. The V gene end was trimmed by 0 bases and the J gene end by 5 bases; junction bases not matched to a gene: 8. The V gene's germline CDR1 is LGHNA and CDR2 YSLEER. The CDR3 is 19 residues long. CDR3 protein: CASSQDAPGLAGGEDTQYF. The CDR3 DNA sequence: TGCGCCAGCAGCCAAGACGCACCGGGACTAGCGGGGGGGGAAGATACGCAGTATTTT.

This clonotype showed up just a few times. This chain uses TRBV7-2 with TRBJ1-2; tentatively, D is TRBD1 (5 bases). The CDR3 has 13 amino acids. Trimming pared 5 bases from V and 8 bases from J, leaving 15 bases between. Germline V CDR1 and CDR2: SGHTA, FQGNSA. DNA of the CDR3: TGTGCCAGCAGCCTATGGGGGGAGGGCGGCTACACCTTC. This encodes CASSLWGEGGYTF.

The CDR3 protein is CSAPMTGWTNYGYTF. For the CDR3, the DNA is TGCAGTGCTCCAATGACAGGGTGGACCAACTATGGCTACACCTTC. The V gene is TRBV20-1, the J gene TRBJ1-2, with 7 bases matching TRBD1. The CDR3 has 15 amino acids. The junction had 11 bases not matched to a gene; V was cut back by 5 bases and J by 2 bases. Per germline, CDR1 DFQATT and CDR2 SNEGSKA (reference sequence).

This clonotype was observed a handful of times. CDR3 amino acids: CASSFGGLDKGYTF. CDR3 nucleotide sequence: TGCGCCAGCAGCTTTGGCGGCCTTGATAAGGGCTACACCTTC. The chain combines TRBV5-1 with TRBJ1-2; D not resolved. V was trimmed by 2 bases and J by 8 bases, leaving 16 bases between them. CDR1 SGHRS and CDR2 YFSETQ come from the germline V gene. This CDR3 spans 14 amino acids.